The 6 T cell receptor beta chains below come from one sample, sequenced in a study of monozygotic twins with inflammatory bowel disease. Reanalyzing the 5' RACE reads, TCRdb keeps one entry per CDR3 protein, without DNA. The repertoire table contains 350,000 to 500,000 distinct CDR3 sequences. Sequenced: blood. Receptors were obtained from a human donor with ulcerative colitis or Crohn's disease, or a healthy co-twin of an affected twin (not recorded which).

The chain has TRBV20-1 and TRBJ2-1; TCRdb designates TRBD2, a call that cannot be tested without DNA. CDR1 is DFQATT and CDR2 is SNEGSKA in the germline V gene (reference sequence). The CDR3 consists of 18 residues. CDR3 in amino acids: CSARDWASRISIDNEQFF.

The chain uses TRBV20-1 and TRBJ2-3. The CDR3 covers 13 residues. The germline V gene has CDR1 DFQATT and CDR2 SNEGSKA (reference sequence). This chain's CDR3 is CSVPRTSTDTQYF.

The chain is built from TRBV14 and TRBJ2-7. This CDR3 has 13 residues. Germline V gene data show CDR1 as SGHDN and CDR2 as FVKESK. CDR3 sequence reads: CASSQDMGSEQYF.

The chain carries TRBV18 and TRBJ1-5; the TCRdb call, TRBD1, lacks DNA for checking. Germline CDR1 is KGHSH and CDR2 is LQKENI. CDR3 length: 15 residues. CDR3 amino acids: CASSPDRGVNQPQHF.

The chain is built from TRBV5-5 and TRBJ2-5. The germline gives CDR1 SGHKS, CDR2 YYEKEE (reference sequence). The CDR3 runs 15 residues. The CDR3 reads CASSLINKGKETQYF.

The chain joins TRBV7-9 to TRBJ2-2; the D call from TCRdb, TRBD2, cannot be confirmed without DNA. CDR3 size: 13 residues. Germline V gene sequence: CDR1 SEHNR, CDR2 FQNEAQ (reference sequence). CDR3 sequence: CASTSEVAGELFF. The whole variable domain, remainder taken from reference TRBV7-9 and TRBJ2-2, is DTGVSQNPRHKITKRGQNVTFRCDPISEHNRLYWYRQTLGQGPEFLTYFQNEAQLEKSRLLSDRFSAERPKGSFSTLEIQRTEQGDSAMYLCASTSEVAGELFFGEGSRLTVL.